The 6 T cell receptor beta chains presented below share a single source sample, sequenced in a study of response to subunit inactivated influenza vaccine. TCRdb reanalysed the RT-PCR reads using MiXCR and keeps one entry per CDR3 protein. The sample has 450,000 to 700,000 distinct CDR3 sequences; 12% to 15% are singletons. Sequenced here: PBMCs from blood, sampled 11 to 12 days after vaccination. All receptors come from a man aged 50-59 years who received an inactivated influenza vaccine.

This clonotype was observed a handful of times. The rearrangement uses TRBV5-5 and TRBJ2-7; D not certain. This CDR3 is built from 15 residues. CDR1 is SGHKS, CDR2 YYEKEE, per germline (reference sequence). The V end lost 0 bases, the J end lost 0 bases, and 10 bases lay between the germline ends. The CDR3 DNA reads as TGTGCCAGCAGCTTGGAGGGAAGGAGCTCCTACGAGCAGTACTTC. It is translated as CASSLEGRSSYEQYF. The variable domain in full, with the rest retrieved from reference TRBV5-5 and TRBJ2-7, is DAGVTQSPTHLIKTRGQQVTLRCSPISGHKSVSWYQQVLGQGPQFIFQYYEKEERGRGNFPDRFSARQFPNYSSELNVNALLLGDSALYLCASSLEGRSSYEQYFGPGTRLTVT.

This clonotype was seen a few times. The chain couples TRBV2 to TRBJ1-1; D is unclear. The CDR3 is made up of 11 amino acids. The V end lost 1 base, the J end lost 5 bases, and 2 bases lay between the germline ends. Germline V gene lookup returns CDR1 SNHLY and CDR2 FYNNEI. The DNA of the CDR3 is TGTGCCAGCAGTGAAGTTACTGAAGCTTTCTTT. Protein sequence: CASSEVTEAFF.

This clonotype was observed a handful of times. The chain recombines TRBV25-1 with TRBJ2-4; D perhaps matches TRBD2 (5 bases). The germline gives CDR1 MGHDK, CDR2 SYGVNS. Trimming took 1 base from V and 0 from J, leaving 7 bases between them. The CDR3 runs 15 residues. The CDR3 spells CASSESRVAKNIQYF. CDR3 nucleotides: TGTGCCAGCAGTGAATCGCGGGTAGCCAAAAACATTCAGTACTTC.

The V call is TRBV10-3, the J call TRBJ1-5; D may be TRBD1 (6 bases). The V gene lost 10 bases and the J gene lost 6 bases, with 19 bases spanning the gap. Germline V CDR1 and CDR2: ENHRY, SYGVKD. The CDR3 consists of 14 residues. The CDR3 nucleotides are TGTGCCACCCGGGGCGAGGGGGGGGGTCAGCCCCAGCATTTT. This translates into CATRGEGGGQPQHF.

Turning to this clonotype: It may be a read error: a sequence one base away is much more abundant. V usage is TRBV29-1 and J usage is TRBJ1-6; possibly TRBD1 for D (5 bases). From germline, CDR1 is SQVTM and CDR2 ANQGSEA. The V gene lost 4 bases and the J gene lost 9 bases, with 16 bases spanning the gap. This CDR3 has 14 amino acids. CDR3 coding DNA: TGCAGCGTTGCGTTGGGGCTGGAGGGTTCACCCCTCCACTTT. As protein: CSVALGLEGSPLHF.

A note on this clonotype: At one end, the junction sequence differs from germline, possibly due to a read error. This chain links TRBV7-7 with TRBJ2-2; D ambiguous. The CDR3 runs to 14 residues. Germline CDR1 is SSHAT and CDR2 is FNYEAQ (reference sequence). CDR3 amino acids: CASSLRQNTGELFF. CDR3 sequence (DNA): TGTGCTAGCAGCTTAAGACAGAACACCGGGGAGCTGTTTTTT.